This TCR beta chain derives from a study of patients and donors after allogeneic stem cell transplantation. V shed 1 base and J shed 1 base, with 8 bases lying between them. The length of the CDR3 is 14 residues. Per germline, CDR1 LGHNA and CDR2 YSLEER. TCRdb ran MiXCR on the RT-PCR reads and lists one entry per CDR3 protein. The sample yields 900,000 to 1,000,000 distinct CDR3 sequences, 18% seen once. The sequence was obtained from a human donor who was either an allogeneic HSCT recipient or a stem cell or donor lymphocyte infusion donor (not recorded which). It is not recorded whose cells these are; they may come from a transplant donor. Sequencing used blood, either unsorted or a sorted T cell fraction (not recorded which). The chain uses TRBV4-3 and TRBJ2-7; maybe TRBD2 (5 bases). Written as DNA, the CDR3 is TGCGCCAGCAGCCAAGCGGAGGTGTCCTACGAGCAGTACTTC. It is translated as CASSQAEVSYEQYF.